This T cell receptor beta chain comes out of a study of cytomegalovirus exposure and HLA in healthy donors. The PCR made use of 60 Vbeta and 13 Jbeta primers. Generated by immunoSEQ multiplex PCR, the TCRdb table keeps only in-frame clones and is missing some. The sample contains 100,000 to 150,000 clones, over 75% of which appear only once. Note on this clone: Its target is unknown.

Whole-study findings and limits: Productive status was seen about 87% or about 30% of the time for most TCR beta V segments in an earlier analysis. Reportedly, TCR beta sequences accurately predicted HLA-A and HLA-B alleles in most subjects. One cluster of highly shared sequence variants probably arose as a sequencing artifact. The authors confirmed in vitro that three CMV-associated chains were specific for CMV antigens.

CDR1 SQVTM and CDR2 ANQGSEA come from the germline V gene. Trimming cost V 4 bases and J 0 bases, with 10 bases left between them. The CDR3 loop spans 14 amino acids. The receptor's source is a young woman in good health and CMV-seronegative. This chain connects TRBV29-1 to TRBJ1-3, with D possibly TRBD1 on 5 matching bases. The specimen was PBMCs. DNA of the CDR3: TGCAGCGTTGCCGGGGGTTCCTCTGGAAACACCATATATTTT. Translation: CSVAGGSSGNTIYF.